This T cell receptor beta chain was sequenced for a study of shared clonotypes between healthy human individuals. Data came from immunoSEQ multiplex PCR; TCRdb stores just in-frame clones and leaves some out. The sample shows 2 million to 3 million clones, approximately 94% of them seen only once. The length of the CDR3 is 15 residues. After removal of 8 bases from V and 6 bases from J, the junction contained 13 bases not matched to a gene. The V gene's germline CDR1 is SGHVS and CDR2 FQNEAQ. The material sequenced was naive CD4+ T cells from PBMCs. This sample's subset: CD45RA+ positively selected. This chain links TRBV7-8 with TRBJ2-1, with TRBD2 matching 7 bases. This receptor was obtained from a man younger than 35 in good health. Some clones in this sample may be carry-over from other donors' samples. The DNA of the CDR3 is TGTGCCAGCCGACCTATAGCGGGTAACTCCAATGAGCAGTTCTTC. This sequence encodes CASRPIAGNSNEQFF.